A single TCR beta chain is shown here with its context. Its antigen is not identified. Per germline, CDR1 SGHRS and CDR2 YFSETQ. The CDR3 spans 13 residues. Trimming left V 2 bases short and J 6 bases short, with 9 bases between. The method was immunoSEQ multiplex PCR; TCRdb's version includes in-frame clones alone and lacks a portion of them. The table includes around 30,000 clones, 85% to 90% detected once. Time point given: week 47, end of study. It was 300 ug of mutant IDH1 20-mer peptide that made up each vaccine dose, given with topical imiquimod. Administration of eight vaccinations to patients took place in weeks 1, 3, 5, 7, 11, 15, 19, 23. The data were obtained in a study of a mutant IDH1 vaccine in newly diagnosed glioma. The wider study: Treated patients were around 60% male, roughly 38% female, mean age about 41 years. Visit V12 happened at week 35; visit V13 happened at week 47.

This chain joins TRBV5-1 and TRBJ2-1; a weak D match, TRBD1 (5 bases). Here the sequenced sample was PBMCs, taken from a glioma patient whose treatment included an IDH1 peptide vaccine. The sequence derives from a woman aged 30 to 39 with glioma. CDR3: CASSFLQGNEQFF. CDR3 sequence (DNA): TGCGCCAGCAGCTTCCTGCAGGGCAATGAGCAGTTCTTC.